This TCR beta chain was obtained from a study of T cells after posttransplantation cyclophosphamide. Study outcomes and limitations: After PTCy, TRB diversity resembled that of CNI/methotrexate controls. TRB overlap between skin or GI tissue T cells and blood was limited.

Germline V gene sequence: CDR1 SGHAT, CDR2 FQDESV (reference sequence). The CDR3 spans 14 residues. Trimming shortened V by 4 bases and J by 5 bases, and 15 bases separated the two germline ends. This clone appeared many times. Its cognate antigen is unknown. Produced via immunoSEQ multiplex PCR; TCRdb's table is partial and in-frame only. Singletons are absent from the sample, which has approximately 34,000 clones. This sequence originates from a woman between 45 and 65 years old in good health and a related stem cell transplant donor. The chain recombines TRBV11-1 with TRBJ2-7; weak D call: TRBD1 (6 bases). The sample was PBMCs. CDR3 sequence reads: CASSSRDNQNEQYF. Written as DNA, the CDR3 is TGTGCCAGCAGCTCCCGGGACAACCAGAACGAGCAGTACTTC.